Below are 3 T cell receptor beta chains sequenced from a single sample in a study of T cells expressing NK-cell markers. TCRdb re-called the 5' RACE reads; every CDR3 protein appears as one record, without DNA. This table lists approximately 380,000 distinct CDR3 sequences. Input material: blood T cells: a sorted CD56 or NKG2C T cell subset, CD4+ or CD8+ T cells, or bulk PBMC T cells (not recorded which). These receptors all stem from a man aged 18-70 years in good health.

This chain links TRBV18 with TRBJ1-1. Looked up from germline, CDR1 is KGHSH and CDR2 is LQKENI. CDR3 length: 14 residues. The chain's CDR3 is CASSLDRGSAEAFF.

V is TRBV5-5 and J is TRBJ1-2; the D call from TCRdb, TRBD1, cannot be confirmed without DNA. The CDR3 length is 14 residues. Germline V gene sequence: CDR1 SGHKS, CDR2 YYEKEE (reference sequence). The CDR3 region is CASRQPGTGRGYTF.

The chain employs TRBV6-2 or TRBV6-3 and TRBJ2-2. This CDR3 region has 15 residues. Germline-derived CDR1 and CDR2 are MNHEY and SVGEGT. The CDR3 loop reads CASSFRLSSSGELFF.